This entry concerns a single T cell receptor beta chain. Its antigen is as yet unknown. This specimen comes from a study of cytomegalovirus exposure and HLA in healthy donors. CDR3 length: 15 amino acids. J gave up 4 bases and V 5 bases, and 9 bases lay outside the gene matches. Germline CDR1 reads SGHTA; CDR2 reads FQGNSA. Regarding the study as a whole: That first-cohort TCR clusters tended to co-occur in the roughly 130 validation repertoires was found in a later analysis.

Sequencing was performed with immunoSEQ multiplex PCR; in TCRdb, only in-frame clones are kept and a portion is missing. Of 250,000 to 400,000 clones in the sample, around 90% were seen once. The specimen sequenced was PBMCs. The J gene is TRBJ2-5, the V gene TRBV7-2; 8 positions agree with TRBD2. The clonotype comes from a man aged 25-45 years in good health and CMV-seronegative. CDR3 DNA: TGTGCCAGCAGCCAATTACTAGCGGCTATAGAGACCCAGTACTTC. It translates to CASSQLLAAIETQYF.